The rows below give T cell receptor beta chains drawn from one sample of a study of blood T cell repertoires in COVID-19. The data were produced by immunoSEQ multiplex PCR, yet TCRdb's version contains in-frame clones alone and is incomplete. The data show 100,000 to 150,000 clones, roughly 80% seen once. Specimen: peripheral blood. The source is a woman aged 80 or over with acute or convalescent COVID-19. The CDR3 runs from the conserved cysteine through the conserved F or W. D genes are given only for firm matches.

d_gene	v_gene	j_gene	len	CDR3aa	CDR3nt
TRBD1	TRBV6-5	TRBJ1-6	15	CASSPDRFLRSPLHF	TGTGCCAGCAGCCCGGACAGGTTCTTACGTTCACCCCTCCACTTT
.	TRBV20-1	TRBJ2-5	10	CSASLVTQYF	TGCAGTGCTAGCCTCGTGACCCAGTACTTC
TRBD1	TRBV7-9	TRBJ1-1	16	CASSEPGQGVYYTAFF	TGTGCCAGCAGCGAGCCGGGACAGGGGGTTTATTATACAGCTTTCTTT
.	TRBV11-2	TRBJ2-7	13	CASSLARTYEQYF	TGTGCCAGCAGCTTAGCTCGTACCTACGAGCAGTACTTC
.	TRBV30	TRBJ2-5	13	CAWSWRAKETQYF	TGTGCCTGGAGTTGGCGAGCGAAAGAGACCCAGTACTTC
TRBD2	TRBV4-3	TRBJ2-1	16	CASSQDLAGVVNEQFF	TGCGCCAGCAGCCAAGATCTAGCGGGAGTCGTTAATGAGCAGTTCTTC
TRBD2	TRBV19	TRBJ2-1	19	CASSIAGDSGGRESNEQFF	TGTGCCAGTAGTATAGCGGGGGATAGCGGGGGGAGGGAGTCGAATGAGCAGTTCTTC
TRBD1	TRBV20-1	TRBJ2-5	11	CKTGAGETQYF	TGCAAGACAGGGGCAGGGGAGACCCAGTACTTC
.	TRBV4-1	TRBJ2-5	19	CASSQASTRFASNRETQYF	TGCGCCAGCAGCCAGGCCTCCACCCGTTTCGCTAGCAATAGAGAGACCCAGTACTTC
.	TRBV7-2	TRBJ2-7	13	CASSLVMVAEQYF	TGTGCCAGCAGCTTAGTAATGGTGGCCGAGCAGTACTTC
.	TRBV18	TRBJ2-7	13	CASSPTGPYEQYF	TGTGCCAGCTCCCCGACAGGCCCCTACGAGCAGTACTTC